The clone carrying this T cell receptor beta chain was seen once. Its specificity is not known. The entry originates in a study of OX40 agonist ivuxolimab in advanced cancers. As for the study in general: Ivuxolimab, an antibody acting as an agonist of OX40 (CD134), was used to treat patients. One hepatocellular carcinoma and a couple of cutaneous melanoma patients partially responded.

Study conclusions and caveats: In a subset of nonresponders, normalized T-cell clonal expansion was also low.

The CDR3 sequence is 15 residues long. From germline, CDR1 is LNHDA and CDR2 SQIVND (reference sequence). The trim removed 4 bases at V and 4 bases at J, leaving 6 bases unmatched. The table came from immunoSEQ multiplex PCR; TCRdb's copy has only in-frame clones and leaves some out. In the table there are more than 20,000 clones, about nine tenths of which are singletons. J is TRBJ2-3 and V is TRBV19, with 9 bases fitting TRBD1. This sample comprised CD4+ or CD8+ T cells sorted from blood, obtained in a trial of the OX40 agonist ivuxolimab. The clonotype comes from an adult with an advanced solid tumor such as melanoma, head and neck, liver or kidney cancer. The CDR3 loop reads CASSTGTGLADTQYF. The CDR3 DNA reads as TGTGCCAGTAGTACCGGGACAGGGTTAGCAGATACGCAGTATTTT.